This T cell receptor beta chain originates from a study of OX40 agonist ivuxolimab in advanced cancers. The CDR3 has 14 amino acids. From germline, CDR1 is MNHEY and CDR2 SVGAGI. The V segment lost 4 bases and the J segment 3 bases; nucleotides outside the gene matches: 6. The data were produced by immunoSEQ multiplex PCR, yet TCRdb's version contains in-frame clones alone and is incomplete. This table has approximately 69,000 clones, around 85% appearing once. The starting material was CD4+ or CD8+ T cells sorted from blood, obtained in a trial of the OX40 agonist ivuxolimab. The receptor comes from an adult with an advanced solid tumor such as melanoma, head and neck, liver or kidney cancer. The chain is built from TRBV6-5 and TRBJ2-7; 7 positions agree with TRBD2. The CDR3 bases are TGTGCCAGCAGTTCCCCGCGGGAGTACTACGAGCAGTACTTC. It specifies CASSSPREYYEQYF.